One sample yielded the 18 T cell receptor beta chains listed below, sequenced in a study of cytomegalovirus exposure and HLA in healthy donors (dated by TCRdb to the late 2010s). Libraries were prepared through the immunoSEQ multiplex PCR assay. A mixture of 60 forward primers for TCR Vbeta segments and 13 reverse primers for TCR Jbeta segments was used in the multiplex PCR. TCRdb took over this immuneACCESS table, retaining in-frame rearrangements with V and J assigned. Such tables are incomplete; in checked studies, under half of the missing clones stem from an unresolved V gene, and the remainder is unexplained. This sample is represented by over 90,000 clones; 83% of them were singletons. The ten largest clones add up to around 2.6% of the sample. The material sequenced was PBMCs. The source of these receptors is a man between 35 and 55 years old in good health and CMV-seronegative.

The chain couples TRBV6-5 to TRBJ1-2; TRBD1 agrees at 7 bases. This CDR3 has 14 residues. V gave up 5 bases and J gave up 3 bases; unmatched junction bases: 6. Germline V gives CDR1 MNHEY, CDR2 SVGAGI. CDR3 bases: TGTGCCAGCAGTCCGGGACAGACCTACTATGGCTACACCTTC. It translates to CASSPGQTYYGYTF.

The J gene is TRBJ2-1, the V gene TRBV18, with unresolved D. CDR1 KGHSH and CDR2 LQKENI come from the germline V gene. This CDR3 has 13 residues. The ends were cut back, 4 bases at V and 4 bases at J, with 8 bases in the middle. The CDR3 region is CASSREQYNEQFF. The CDR3 DNA reads as TGTGCCAGCTCACGTGAACAATACAATGAGCAGTTCTTC.

The chain links TRBV7-9 to TRBJ2-7, with TRBD2 as a possible D gene (5 bases). CDR1 and CDR2 from the germline V gene are SEHNR and FQNEAQ (reference sequence). The ends were cut back, 0 bases at V and 5 bases at J, with 8 bases in the middle. This CDR3 region has 13 residues. The chain's CDR3 is CASSLAGSHEQYF. DNA of the CDR3: TGTGCCAGCAGCTTAGCGGGGAGCCACGAGCAGTACTTC.

This clone was recorded a few times. A read error is the likely source, as a far larger clone sits one nucleotide away. This chain joins TRBV6-4 and TRBJ2-3; TRBD2 agrees at 8 bases. Germline V gene sequence: CDR1 MRHNA, CDR2 SNTAGT. This CDR3 contains 14 residues. The V gene end was trimmed by 6 bases and the J gene end by 3 bases; junction bases not matched to a gene: 5. CDR3 amino acids: CASSPGGATDTQYF. CDR3 nucleotides: TGTGCCAGCAGCCCCGGGGGGGCAACAGATACGCAGTATTTT.

The gene calls are TRBV7-2 and TRBJ2-5; 9 bases agree with TRBD2. Per germline, CDR1 SGHTA and CDR2 FQGNSA. Trimming removed 3 bases from V and 5 bases from J; junction bases left unmatched: 1. The length of the CDR3 is 13 residues. Written as DNA, the CDR3 is TGTGCCAGCAGCTTTACTAGCGGGGAGACCCAGTACTTC. Translated: CASSFTSGETQYF.

This clone was detected once. The V gene is TRBV28, the J gene TRBJ1-4; maybe TRBD1 (5 bases). Trimming left V 6 bases short and J 3 bases short, with 17 bases between. The CDR3 is made up of 16 amino acids. Germline V gene sequence: CDR1 MDHEN, CDR2 SYDVKM. CDR3 DNA sequence: TGTGCCAGCAGCCCCGGAGGGGATCGTTCTAATGAAAAACTGTTTTTT. Amino acids: CASSPGGDRSNEKLFF.

The rearrangement links TRBV6-6 to TRBJ1-2; D is uncertain. This CDR3 spans 12 amino acids. Trimming pared 5 bases from V and 10 bases from J, leaving 14 bases between. The V gene's germline CDR1 is MNHNY and CDR2 SVGAGI (reference sequence). Written as DNA, the CDR3 is TGTGCCAGCAGTGTCCAACAGATTCCCTACACCTTC. Translation: CASSVQQIPYTF.

This clone was found a few times. V is TRBV18 and J is TRBJ1-5, with D unclear. Trimming took 3 bases from V and 2 from J, leaving 11 bases between them. In germline, CDR1 is KGHSH, CDR2 LQKENI. This CDR3 is 15 amino acids long. The CDR3 here is CASSPEGEGNQPQHF. The CDR3 region has the DNA TGTGCCAGCTCACCGGAGGGCGAGGGCAATCAGCCCCAGCATTTT.

The chain combines TRBV5-1 with TRBJ2-2; 11 positions agree with TRBD2. V trimming: 0 bases; J trimming: 0 bases; junction bases outside the gene matches: 4. CDR1 and CDR2 (germline): SGHRS, YFSETQ. This CDR3 has 18 residues. The CDR3, as DNA: TGCGCCAGCAGCTTGGGTCTAGCGGGGGGAGCGAACACCGGGGAGCTGTTTTTT. The encoded protein is CASSLGLAGGANTGELFF. The variable domain in full, with the rest retrieved from reference TRBV5-1 and TRBJ2-2, is KAGVTQTPRYLIKTRGQQVTLSCSPISGHRSVSWYQQTPGQGLQFLFEYFSETQRNKGNFPGRFSGRQFSNSRSEMNVSTLELGDSALYLCASSLGLAGGANTGELFFGEGSRLTVL.

V is TRBV30 and J is TRBJ1-2; no firm D call. The V and J ends lost 4 bases and 8 bases respectively, with 11 bases between them. Germline CDR1 reads GTSNPN; CDR2 reads SVGIG (reference sequence). The length of the CDR3 is 11 residues. CDR3 DNA: TGTGCCTGGAATCATGGAGTGGGCTACACCTTC. As protein: CAWNHGVGYTF.

The chain couples TRBV7-8 to TRBJ2-2, with no clear D. Germline V gene data show CDR1 as SGHVS and CDR2 as FQNEAQ. Trimming left V 1 base short and J 3 bases short, with 15 bases between. The CDR3 runs 17 residues. CDR3: CASSLGRVIADTGELFF. In DNA, the CDR3 is TGTGCCAGCAGCTTAGGACGCGTGATAGCAGACACCGGGGAGCTGTTTTTT.

As concerns this clone: Other DNA sequences from this sample encode an identical CDR3 as well. This rearrangement joins TRBV9 to TRBJ1-1, with 10 bases aligning to TRBD1. V trimming: 0 bases; J trimming: 5 bases; junction bases outside the gene matches: 4. The length of the CDR3 is 15 residues. Germline CDR1 reads SGDLS; CDR2 reads YYNGEE. The chain's CDR3 is CASSVEGQGYTEAFF. CDR3 nucleotides: TGTGCCAGCAGCGTAGAGGGACAGGGGTATACTGAAGCTTTCTTT.

The rearrangement links TRBV30 to TRBJ1-5; D might be TRBD1 (5 bases). This CDR3 region has 13 residues. CDR1 and CDR2 from the germline V gene are GTSNPN and SVGIG (reference sequence). Trimming removed 4 bases at V and 7 bases at J, with 14 bases between. In DNA form, the CDR3 reads TGTGCCTGGACAGATGGGGGGGGACAGCCCCAGCATTTT. Encoded protein: CAWTDGGGQPQHF.

The chain has TRBV18 and TRBJ1-1; D perhaps matches TRBD1 (6 bases). Per the germline V gene, CDR1 is KGHSH and CDR2 is LQKENI. The CDR3 extends over 19 amino acids. V dropped 3 bases and J dropped 1 base, with 24 bases sitting between them. The CDR3 protein is CASSPIFNTGFKTNTEAFF. CDR3 in DNA: TGTGCCAGCTCACCGATCTTCAACACAGGGTTCAAAACGAACACTGAAGCTTTCTTT.

This clone appeared a few times. The chain couples TRBV7-2 to TRBJ2-2; 9 bases are a match to TRBD2. Trimming at V came to 3 bases and at J to 1 base, leaving 0 bases not matched to a gene. Looked up from germline, CDR1 is SGHTA and CDR2 is FQGNSA. The CDR3 loop spans 15 amino acids. The CDR3 reads CASSFSGGNTGELFF. CDR3 DNA: TGTGCCAGCAGCTTTAGCGGGGGGAACACCGGGGAGCTGTTTTTT. The whole variable domain, filled in from reference TRBV7-2 and TRBJ2-2, reads GAGVSQSPSNKVTEKGKDVELRCDPISGHTALYWYRQSLGQGLEFLIYFQGNSAPDKSGLPSDRFSAERTGGSVSTLTIQRTQQEDSAVYLCASSFSGGNTGELFFGEGSRLTVL.

This clone was seen a handful of times. The chain links TRBV25-1 to TRBJ2-5; D perhaps matches TRBD2 (7 bases). Trimming pared 1 base from V and 5 bases from J, leaving 11 bases between. This CDR3 has 14 residues. From germline, CDR1 is MGHDK and CDR2 SYGVNS. The CDR3 here is CASSEFGGQETQYF. DNA of the CDR3: TGTGCCAGCAGTGAATTCGGGGGGCAGGAGACCCAGTACTTC.

In regard to this clone: This CDR3 is also generated by other DNA sequences in the sample. The rearrangement links TRBV19 to TRBJ2-5; no reliable D call. CDR1 is LNHDA, CDR2 SQIVND, per germline (reference sequence). V was clipped by 3 bases and J by 4 bases, with 6 bases between them. The CDR3 extends over 12 amino acids. The CDR3 sequence: CASSMARETQYF. CDR3 sequence (DNA): TGTGCCAGTAGTATGGCTCGAGAGACCCAGTACTTC.

For this clone: One end of the junction varies from germline; a read error may be responsible. V gene TRBV27 combines with J gene TRBJ2-7, with a weak D call TRBD1 (8 bases). CDR1 is MNHEY, CDR2 SMNVEV, per germline (reference sequence). The CDR3 spans 15 residues. The CDR3 is CASSGTGGVIYGQYF. The CDR3 DNA follows: TGTGCCAGCAGTGGAACAGGGGGGGTGATCTACGGGCAGTACTTC.